The source of this T cell receptor (beta chain) is a study of neurological immune-mediated disorders (dated by TCRdb to between 2019 and 2020). Study-wide context: Of the 35 or so multiple sclerosis patients, about 30 had relapsing-remitting MS and 3 had secondary progressive MS. Using UMI-based sequencing, the study compared peripheral blood TCR-beta repertoires from patients with HTLV-I-associated myelopathy (HAM/TSP), patients with multiple sclerosis, and healthy controls. The approximately 100 TCR-beta libraries included longitudinal samples, technical triplicates and paired sorted CD4+ and CD8+ T-cell subsets alongside PBMC samples. The cohort was made up of about 68 subjects, consisting of roughly 14 HAM/TSP patients, roughly 35 multiple sclerosis patients and about 20 healthy controls. Results the study describes overall, beyond this receptor: Phylogenetic analysis grouped repertoires from 18 of 34 MS patients into a cluster of related CDR3 sequences, suggesting a possible repertoire-level signature. No identical CDR3 amino acid sequences were shared among expanded clones across subjects, suggesting private TCR-beta repertoires in all groups. No association of the MS cluster with clinical or MRI features was observed, and the need for larger cohorts was stated by the authors. The highest TCR clonal expansion was observed in HAM/TSP patients, whereas the lowest was observed in MS patients, even when compared with healthy controls.

cDNA was synthesized by template-switch 5'RACE using a primer with a 10-nucleotide random unique molecular identifier that tagged each TCR transcript. Every sequencing run yielded over 160 million TCR-beta sequences covering 15-18 subjects. The RNeasy kit was used for extraction of total RNA. The KAPA Real-time Library Amplification kit was used to amplify TCR-beta VDJ regions with primers for the TCR constant region and the 5'RACE anchor. A first PCR added sample indexes and Illumina adaptors, after which a second PCR increased the library yield. After Ampure bead purification, the roughly 650 bp TCR product was size-selected on a 2% E-gel SizeSelection system. Before pooling, library quality was checked on a Bioanalyzer, concentration was measured with Qubit, and libraries were quantified with the Kapa Library Quantification kit. Libraries were sequenced paired-end 2 x 150 bp on an Illumina HiSeq 2500. To increase sequence diversity, about 24-32% phiX was spiked into each library pool. The source study handled its data this way. Quality-filtered reads were processed with the UMI-based MiGEC pipeline, which removed over 85% of raw TCR sequences during error correction. VDJ genes were aligned to IMGT germline references, and each clonotype was defined by a unique CDR3 amino acid sequence together with V-J genes. Clonal expansion, Shannon diversity and CDR3 relatedness (CalcPairwiseDistances, ClusterSamples) were evaluated with VDJtools, and phylogenetic trees were built with CLCbio workbench. Using coefficient-of-variation modelling across technical triplicates, the study counted a clone as expanded if it had at least 8 unique UMIs. TCRdb reprocessed the public reads (quality trimming at Q25 with fastp, clone calling with MiXCR) and kept in-frame beta chains. CDR3 protein duplicates are merged, each entry listing the most common genes and DNA. None of the V and J calls come from the authors' own analysis; TCRdb made them. This sample holds around 65,000 distinct CDR3 sequences; roughly 5% were observed only once. Roughly 5.7% of the sample is in the top ten clones.

For the unsorted PBMC libraries, 2 million PBMCs were stored in RNAlater at -80 degrees C until RNA extraction and were used to generate the libraries. Multiple sclerosis patients were enrolled in a US clinical protocol evaluating disease progression by magnetic resonance imaging. Peripheral blood was subjected to Ficoll-Hypaque density gradient centrifugation to isolate PBMCs, which were then cryopreserved in liquid nitrogen. As encoded in the germline V gene (reference sequence), CDR1 is LGHDT while CDR2 is YNNKEL. After removal of 8 bases from V and 0 bases from J, the junction retains 7 bases not matched to a gene. Including cysteine and phenylalanine, the CDR3 has 15 amino acids. The read is trimmed to its CDR3 DNA, 45 bases read in frame from base 1. This clonotype was picked up many times. Its recognized antigen is unknown. One base away there is no much larger clone; base qualities are not given.

The clonotype comes from a human donor with multiple sclerosis. The donor label of this sample is uncertain. The chain uses TRBV3-1 and TRBJ2-7; TRBD1 aligns with 10 central bases. Specimen: PBMCs. The CDR3 amino acid sequence is: CASGPWDRGSYEQYF. The sequenced DNA: TGTGCCAGCGGACCTTGGGACAGGGGCTCCTACGAGCAGTACTTC.